This T cell receptor beta chain was retrieved from a study of regulatory T cells in long-lasting Graves disease. The study's findings and limits: When disease was persistent, TRBV28, TRBJ1-2 and TRBJ2-5 were the favored segments. Blood alone, not thyroid tissue, was studied.

Combining iRepertoire HTBI primers with Arm-PCR of CDR3 regions, the authors built TCR beta libraries. Using its own MiXCR run on the multiplex PCR reads, TCRdb lists one record per CDR3 protein. This sample yields about 380,000 distinct CDR3 sequences, of which about 16% are seen a single time; approximately 21% belongs to the top ten. The CDR3 runs to 12 residues. In germline, CDR1 is MNHEY, CDR2 SMNVEV (reference sequence). V shed 6 bases and J shed 5 bases, with 7 bases lying between them. On this clonotype: Its antigen is not known.

As for time point: newly diagnosed GD, antithyroid drugs for less than 3 months. Making the TCR library involved RNA that had been extracted from PBMCs. One endocrinology department in Xi'an, China, was where patients came from. The V and J genes are TRBV27 and TRBJ2-2, with D hard to call. The sequence derives from a female donor with Graves disease. The starting material was peripheral blood mononuclear cells (PBMCs), obtained at new diagnosis, from a patient treated with antithyroid drugs. Here the CDR3 DNA reads TGTGCCAGCAGCTACATAACCGGGGAGCTGTTTTTT. As protein: CASSYITGELFF.